This T cell receptor beta chain is from a study of blood T cells in healthy people across ages. This clonotype was counted only a few times. Its antigen is currently unknown. Germline CDR1 reads MGHRA; CDR2 reads YSYEKL. The CDR3 is 11 residues long. Deletions cut 2 bases from V and 11 bases from J, with 9 bases between. General study findings and limits: Age brought a roughly linear fall in TCR beta diversity measured per million T cells. Estimated diversity, derived from one million T cells, was regarded as an underestimate.

Combining a sample-barcoded 5' primer with a J-beta primer mix, a second PCR ran for roughly 6 to 12 cycles. Via MiXCR, TCRdb re-called the 5' RACE reads, giving one row per CDR3 protein. The data hold some 1.4 million distinct CDR3 sequences, with roughly 40% observed a single time. Healthy Caucasian individuals from Russia aged about 6 to 95 were enrolled as donors. Sequencing used blood. This TCR derives from a woman younger than 30 in good health. The rearrangement uses TRBV4-1 and TRBJ2-5; the D is unclear. For the CDR3, the DNA is TGCGCCAGCAGCCAAACGGTTCAGCAGTACTTC. Its protein is CASSQTVQQYF.